The next 25 T cell receptor beta chains were all read from a single sample in a study of T cell repertoires in cytomegalovirus infection. Their antigen targets remain unknown. In TCRdb, the reads were re-called with MiXCR into one record per CDR3 protein. The sample includes approximately 1,000,000 distinct CDR3 sequences, roughly 31% of them seen just once. The sample in question was cultured CD8+ T cells from PBMCs, obtained from culture after CMV antigen stimulation. These receptors were collected from a human donor in good health (CMV status not recorded). Some clones in this sample may be carry-over from other donors' samples.

This chain joins TRBV2 and TRBJ1-1, with D perhaps TRBD1 (6 bases). This CDR3 is built from 15 residues. V was clipped by 1 base and J by 4 bases, with 13 bases between them. Germline lookup yields CDR1 SNHLY and CDR2 FYNNEI. The CDR3 DNA reads as TGTGCCAGCAGTGAAGGGGGGGCGGAGGGCACTGAAGCTTTCTTT. Its protein product is CASSEGGAEGTEAFF.

The chain links TRBV7-9 to TRBJ2-7; 7 bases are shared with TRBD2. The CDR3 covers 15 residues. Unmatched junction bases numbered 5, after V lost 1 base and J lost 2 bases. The V gene's germline CDR1 is SEHNR and CDR2 FQNEAQ (reference sequence). Here the CDR3 reads CASSLGAGRTYEQYF. CDR3 in DNA: TGTGCCAGCAGCTTAGGAGCGGGGCGAACCTACGAGCAGTACTTC.

In its sample, this clonotype was seen once. V usage is TRBV19 and J usage is TRBJ1-1; 8 nucleotides agree with TRBD1. Germline assignment: CDR1 LNHDA and CDR2 SQIVND (reference sequence). This CDR3 comprises 17 residues. The V and J ends lost 5 bases and 0 bases, in that order; junction bases with no gene match: 11. CDR3 nucleotide sequence: TGTGCCAGTAGTCCCTTCGGGACAGGTGGCCTGAACACTGAAGCTTTCTTT. The encoded protein is CASSPFGTGGLNTEAFF.

This clonotype was seen many times. The J gene is TRBJ2-2, the V gene TRBV7-9; perhaps TRBD1 as D (6 bases). Germline CDR1 and CDR2: SEHNR and FQNEAQ (reference sequence). The CDR3 length is 13 residues. Trimming shortened V by 5 bases and J by 4 bases, and 8 bases separated the two germline ends. The CDR3 coding sequence is TGTGCCAGCAGCCCACAGGGCACCGGGGAGCTGTTTTTT. Translated, it gives CASSPQGTGELFF.

At least ten counts were recorded for this clonotype. V usage is TRBV7-2 and J usage is TRBJ2-2; D is possibly TRBD1 (5 bases). CDR3 length: 13 residues. Germline-derived CDR1 and CDR2 are SGHTA and FQGNSA. Trimming took 4 bases from V and 4 from J, leaving 7 bases between them. The CDR3 reads CASSWTPTGELFF. The CDR3, as DNA: TGTGCCAGCAGCTGGACACCCACCGGGGAGCTGTTTTTT.

This clonotype was picked up many times. The rearrangement joins TRBV7-2 to TRBJ1-3; D unresolved. Germline V gene data show CDR1 as SGHTA and CDR2 as FQGNSA. Deletions cut 8 bases from V and 4 bases from J, with 6 bases between. The CDR3 loop spans 11 amino acids. The CDR3 region has the DNA TGTGCCAGCGAGAGGGGAAACACCATATATTTT. Protein: CASERGNTIYF.

The CDR3 loop reads CATSENEGSELYF. The CDR3, as DNA: TGTGCCACCAGTGAAAATGAAGGGTCGGAATTATATTTT. This chain uses TRBV24-1 with TRBJ1-3; no clear D gene. CDR1 is KGHDR, CDR2 SFDVKD, per germline. Trimming removed 4 bases at V and 14 bases at J, with 17 bases between. The CDR3 spans 13 residues.

This rearrangement joins TRBV6-5 to TRBJ1-1, with D uncertain. V lost 6 bases to trimming and J lost 2 bases, with 10 bases between them. CDR1 is MNHEY, CDR2 SVGAGI, per germline. CDR3 length: 13 residues. The CDR3 bases are TGTGCCAGCAGCCCTACAGATAACACTGAAGCTTTCTTT. Translation: CASSPTDNTEAFF.

This clonotype occurred a few times. The rearrangement uses TRBV4-3 and TRBJ1-4, with TRBD1 as a possible D gene (5 bases). V lost 4 bases, J lost 6 bases, and 12 bases lay in between. This CDR3 comprises 14 residues. CDR1 LGHNA and CDR2 YSLEER come from the germline V gene. CDR3 DNA: TGCGCCAGCAGCCTGTGGGGGGATGATGAAAAACTGTTTTTT. Residues: CASSLWGDDEKLFF.

Only a few counts were recorded for this clonotype. The rearrangement joins TRBV6-1 to TRBJ2-1, with 8 positions matching TRBD1. V lost 3 bases and J lost 1; bases outside the gene matches: 5. In germline, CDR1 is MNHNS, CDR2 SASEGT. This CDR3 has 16 amino acids. The CDR3 sequence is CASSEFGQGSYNEQFF. The CDR3 DNA reads TGTGCCAGCAGTGAGTTTGGACAGGGTTCCTACAATGAGCAGTTCTTC.

As concerns this clonotype: One junction end does not reproduce the germline sequence, and a read error may be involved. This chain joins TRBV4-2 and TRBJ2-3; possible D gene TRBD2, 5 bases. There are 13 residues in the CDR3. Looked up from germline, CDR1 is LGHNA and CDR2 is YNFKEQ. CDR3 loop: CVSSRGIDDTQYF. CDR3 coding DNA: TGTGTCAGCAGCCGAGGGATAGACGATACGCAGTATTTT.

This clonotype occurred a few times. The chain joins TRBV12-3 or TRBV12-4 to TRBJ2-7; D is ambiguous. The ends were cut back, 3 bases at V and 0 bases at J, with 15 bases in the middle. This CDR3 is built from 16 residues. CDR3 protein: CASSFSTGRVSYEQYF. CDR3 nucleotides: TGTGCCAGCAGTTTCTCAACCGGAAGAGTCTCCTACGAGCAGTACTTC.

This clonotype was seen a few times. The CDR3 loop reads CASTNRGGTEAFF. The DNA for the CDR3 is TGTGCCAGCACCAACAGGGGTGGTACTGAAGCTTTCTTT. The chain recombines TRBV27 with TRBJ1-1; 7 nucleotides agree with TRBD1. Trimming cost V 7 bases and J 5 bases; bases outside gene matches: 7. The germline CDR1 and CDR2 sequences are MNHEY and SMNVEV (reference sequence). The CDR3 contains 13 residues.

The chain carries TRBV2 and TRBJ2-1; 10 bases are shared with TRBD2. The CDR3 consists of 15 residues. CDR1 is SNHLY and CDR2 is FYNNEI in the germline V gene. J was trimmed by 6 bases and V by 6 bases; bases with no gene match: 8. The CDR3 DNA sequence: TGTGCCAGCAGGAGAATAGCGGGGGGAGGCAATGAGCAGTTCTTC. Protein product: CASRRIAGGGNEQFF.

The rearrangement joins TRBV7-2 to TRBJ2-5, with 9 bases lining up with TRBD2. CDR3 size: 15 residues. Trimming removed 1 base from V and 4 bases from J; junction bases left unmatched: 4. Germline V CDR1 and CDR2: SGHTA, FQGNSA. CDR3 protein: CASSLGAGGPETQYF. CDR3 sequence (DNA): TGTGCCAGCAGCTTAGGAGCGGGGGGCCCAGAGACCCAGTACTTC.

In the case of this clonotype: A much larger clone lies a single base off, so this may be a read error. The final CDR3 position lacks the conserved phenylalanine or tryptophan, pointing to a likely read error. This chain connects TRBV7-2 to TRBJ2-2; D gene uncertain. Trimming left V 4 bases short and J 7 bases short, with 4 bases between. Germline V CDR1 and CDR2: SGHTA, FQGNSA. This CDR3 has 11 residues. The CDR3 nucleotides read TGTGCCAGCAGCTCGGACGGGGAGCTGTTTCTT. Its translation is CASSSDGELFL.

This clonotype was seen a few times. The chain uses TRBV6-6 and TRBJ2-2, with 14 bases aligning to TRBD2. With 1 base clipped from V and 0 bases from J, the junction kept 13 bases outside the gene matches. This CDR3 spans 22 amino acids. Germline CDR1 MNHNY, CDR2 SVGAGI (reference sequence). The CDR3, as DNA: TGTGCCAGCAGTTACTTTTCCGCCGGGACTAGCGGGGGATTTCCGAACACCGGGGAGCTGTTTTTT. Translation gives CASSYFSAGTSGGFPNTGELFF.

This clonotype was found a few times. The chain couples TRBV29-1 to TRBJ1-1, with 7 bases that match TRBD1. J was trimmed by 1 base and V by 3 bases; bases with no gene match: 2. CDR1 is SQVTM and CDR2 is ANQGSEA in the germline V gene. The CDR3 length is 13 residues. The CDR3, as DNA: TGCAGCGTTGACGAGGGGGCGAACACTGAAGCTTTCTTT. Translated, it gives CSVDEGANTEAFF.

The V and J genes are TRBV27 and TRBJ2-3, with D unresolved. Trimming stripped 6 bases from V and 6 bases from J, with 10 bases between. Germline CDR1 and CDR2: MNHEY and SMNVEV (reference sequence). The CDR3 loop spans 12 amino acids. This CDR3 reads CASRAAGDTQYF. The CDR3 DNA is TGTGCCAGCAGAGCCGCTGGGGATACGCAGTATTTT.

This CDR3 is CASSQSGGAQYGYTF. The CDR3 region has the DNA TGCGCCAGCAGCCAGTCGGGGGGGGCGCAATATGGCTACACCTTC. V gene TRBV4-1 combines with J gene TRBJ1-2; possible D gene TRBD1, 6 bases. Looked up from germline, CDR1 is MGHRA and CDR2 is YSYEKL. Trimming removed 3 bases from V and 5 bases from J, with 16 bases in between. This CDR3 is built from 15 residues.

This clonotype was picked up a small number of times. This chain connects TRBV7-9 to TRBJ2-5; no firm D call. The CDR3 runs to 15 residues. Germline CDR1 and CDR2: SEHNR and FQNEAQ (reference sequence). V was trimmed by 7 bases and J by 2 bases, leaving 17 bases between them. CDR3 nucleotide sequence: TGTGCCAGCATCAGATATGGAGTGGGACAAGAGACCCAGTACTTC. Translation gives CASIRYGVGQETQYF.

V is TRBV6-6 and J is TRBJ1-5; a possible D gene is TRBD1 (6 bases). The germline V gene encodes CDR1 MNHNY and CDR2 SVGAGI (reference sequence). The germline V and J ends were trimmed by 5 bases and 7 bases, with 15 bases remaining between them. CDR3 size: 14 residues. The CDR3 sequence: CASSRTGTGQPQHF. The CDR3, as DNA: TGTGCCAGCAGTCGTACAGGGACGGGACAGCCCCAGCATTTT.

This clonotype appeared many times. The V and J genes are TRBV11-2 and TRBJ2-1, with 16 bases lining up with TRBD2. In germline, CDR1 is SGHAT, CDR2 FQNNGV. The CDR3 runs to 18 residues. V shed 5 bases, J shed 8 bases, and the junction held 12 bases outside the gene matches. For the CDR3, the DNA is TGTGCCAGCAGCCCTACCCCGGGACTAGCGGGGGGGCGGGATGAGCAGTTCTTC. Its protein product is CASSPTPGLAGGRDEQFF.

The chain couples TRBV6-5 to TRBJ2-3; 10 bases align to TRBD1. Germline V gene lookup returns CDR1 MNHEY and CDR2 SVGAGI. This CDR3 region has 15 residues. With 4 bases clipped from V and 6 bases from J, the junction kept 7 bases outside the gene matches. CDR3 coding DNA: TGTGCCAGCAGTTTTACCGGGACAGGGGCCGATACGCAGTATTTT. Translated, it gives CASSFTGTGADTQYF.

V usage is TRBV12-3 or TRBV12-4 and J usage is TRBJ1-1; 8 bases are shared with TRBD1. This CDR3 has 13 residues. V trimming: 7 bases; J trimming: 8 bases; junction bases outside the gene matches: 9. CDR3 region: CASTRQGTKEAFF. In nucleotides, the CDR3 is TGTGCCAGCACCAGACAGGGGACAAAAGAAGCTTTCTTT.